These 6 T cell receptor beta chains were sequenced from one sample in a study of blood T cell repertoires in COVID-19. Libraries were prepared by immunoSEQ multiplex PCR; TCRdb keeps only in-frame clonotypes and omits some of them. Among 160,000 or so clones listed, around 92% were seen once. The sequencing sample was made of peripheral blood. These receptors were collected from a man in his fifties or sixties with acute or convalescent COVID-19.

The genes are TRBV6-6 and TRBJ1-5; no reliable D call. The ends were cut back, 2 bases at V and 7 bases at J, with 9 bases in the middle. Looked up from germline, CDR1 is MNHNY and CDR2 is SVGAGI (reference sequence). The CDR3 is made up of 13 amino acids. The DNA of the CDR3 is TGTGCCAGCAGTTACGGCCTTTCCCAGCCCCAGCATTTT. This gives the protein CASSYGLSQPQHF.

The chain joins TRBV10-1 to TRBJ2-3; 7 positions match TRBD2. The CDR3 extends over 16 amino acids. V dropped 3 bases and J dropped 0; count of bases not matched to a gene: 6. Germline values: CDR1 WNHNN, CDR2 SYGVQD (reference sequence). The CDR3 loop is CASSEILGGSTDTQYF. The CDR3 DNA sequence: TGCGCCAGCAGTGAAATTTTGGGGGGGAGCACAGATACGCAGTATTTT.

The chain uses TRBV5-1 and TRBJ1-1, with 12 positions matching TRBD1. This CDR3 is built from 17 residues. After removal of 4 bases from V and 7 bases from J, the junction contained 14 bases not matched to a gene. Germline V gene lookup returns CDR1 SGHRS and CDR2 YFSETQ. CDR3 sequence (DNA): TGCGCCAGCAGCCCCACGCCCGGGACAGGGGGCAAAGGTGAAGCTTTCTTT. Translation: CASSPTPGTGGKGEAFF.

This chain connects TRBV5-1 to TRBJ1-5; D perhaps matches TRBD1 (5 bases). Germline CDR1 and CDR2: SGHRS and YFSETQ. Trimming stripped 4 bases from V and 2 bases from J, with 16 bases between. CDR3 size: 16 residues. CDR3 nucleotides: TGCGCCAGCAGCCCCCGGGGGGGTTCGGGCAATCAGCCCCAGCATTTT. Its translation is CASSPRGGSGNQPQHF.

V and J are TRBV21-1 and TRBJ2-3; the DNA was not used to check the table's D call, TRBD2. TRBV21-1 is described as a pseudogene. CDR3 length: 18 residues. This chain's CDR3 is CASTNIGLAGGLADTQYF. The CDR3 nucleotides are TGTGCCAGCACCAACATAGGACTAGCGGGGGGGCTCGCAGATACGCAGTATTTT.

The rearrangement joins TRBV20-1 to TRBJ1-2; D is uncertain. The CDR3 is 9 residues long. V dropped 6 bases and J dropped 8 bases, with 7 bases sitting between them. Looked up from germline, CDR1 is DFQATT and CDR2 is SNEGSKA (reference sequence). The DNA of the CDR3 is TGCAGTGCGGGAGTGGGCTACACCTTC. It yields the protein CSAGVGYTF.